This T cell receptor beta chain stems from a study of cytomegalovirus exposure and HLA in healthy donors. Looking at the study overall: The same platform was used for the 110 or so validation repertoires as for the roughly 670 first-cohort repertoires, as reported in a later analysis.

CDR1 and CDR2 from the germline V gene are MNHEY and SMNVEV (reference sequence). This CDR3 region has 17 residues. V dropped 1 base and J dropped 0 bases, with 16 bases sitting between them. TCRdb keeps only in-frame clones here, not all; method: immunoSEQ multiplex PCR. The table lists hundreds of thousands of clones, less than 90% of them singletons. About this clone: Its antigen is unknown.

Study conclusions and caveats: The majority of TCR sequences were rare, yet some public TCRs appeared in many donors. The tendency of first-cohort TCR clusters to co-occur in the roughly 120 validation repertoires was identified by a subsequent analysis.

The study drew the donors from its roughly 120-subject validation cohort, separate from the approximately 690-subject first cohort. The source material was PBMCs. This sequence originates from a man between 18 and 29 years old in good health and CMV-seropositive. The chain couples TRBV27 to TRBJ2-7, with D possibly TRBD2 on 6 matching bases. CDR3 sequence reads: CASSLYGSRVTSYEQYF. The CDR3 nucleotides are TGTGCCAGCAGTTTATACGGGAGCAGGGTGACCTCCTACGAGCAGTACTTC.